Here is one TCR beta chain with its context. Its specificity is not known. These data belong to a study of vaccination effects on CD4 cells after COVID-19. TCRdb's table, derived via immunoSEQ multiplex PCR, lists solely in-frame clones and lacks some. The sample records about 51,000 clones, approximately 81% being singletons. V was clipped by 6 bases and J by 4 bases; unmatched bases: 13. Germline values: CDR1 SNHLY, CDR2 FYNNEI. The CDR3 covers 17 residues. Findings and caveats of the study: Marked clonal contraction was seen in infection- and vaccine-induced clones late after vaccination.

After roughly 10 days in culture, the CD4+ T cells were isolated. The receptor's source is a human donor who had a prior SARS-CoV-2 infection. The chain combines TRBV2 with TRBJ2-3, with 10 bases matching TRBD1. The input for sequencing was CD4+ T cells from PBMCs cultured without peptide, taken before COVID-19 vaccination. In DNA form, the CDR3 reads TGTGCCAGCAGCGACCCCGGGGACAGGGGAAGTCCAGATACGCAGTATTTT. Protein product: CASSDPGDRGSPDTQYF.